These T cell receptor beta chains were read from a single sample in a study of graft-versus-host responses after intestinal transplantation. Data came from immunoSEQ multiplex PCR; TCRdb stores just in-frame clones and leaves some out. The sample includes 96,000 or so clones, approximately 90% of them seen just once. These receptors' targets are unknown. This material consisted of unstimulated CD4+ T cells sorted from spleen or lymph node cells, taken before intestinal transplant. The receptors were gathered from a human donor who received an intestinal transplant. Each CDR3 is given with its conserved first and last residue. D genes are given only for firm matches. Clone sizes are given selectively: once, few, many, or a class where the clone is expanded.

J gene,CDR3 length,V gene,D gene,clone size,CDR3 protein,CDR3 DNA
TRBJ2-7,14,TRBV5-1,-,once,CASSGRLDPYEQYF,TGCGCCAGCAGCGGCCGACTTGACCCCTACGAGCAGTACTTC
TRBJ2-3,15,TRBV6-6,-,-,CASSYRGSSTDTQYF,TGTGCCAGCAGTTACAGGGGATCTAGCACAGATACGCAGTATTTT
TRBJ2-7,17,TRBV5-4,-,-,CASTTTSSGLGSYEQYF,TGTGCCAGCACGACTACCTCGAGTGGGCTAGGATCCTACGAGCAGTACTTC
TRBJ2-7,15,TRBV5-4,TRBD2,-,CASSKGGLAAYEQYF,TGTGCCAGCAGCAAAGGGGGACTAGCGGCCTACGAGCAGTACTTC
TRBJ1-6,15,TRBV10-3,TRBD1,-,CAISRSGTGLSPLHF,TGTGCCATCAGTAGGTCCGGGACAGGGCTTTCACCCCTCCACTTT
TRBJ2-1,13,TRBV11-3,-,-,CASSFGAGNEQFF,TGTGCCAGCAGCTTTGGGGCGGGAAATGAGCAGTTCTTC
TRBJ2-1,15,TRBV6-6,-,-,CASSYEGHPYNEQFF,TGTGCCAGCAGTTACGAGGGACACCCCTACAATGAGCAGTTCTTC
TRBJ2-5,14,TRBV18,-,-,CASSPGQTGETQYF,TGTGCCAGCTCACCGGGGCAAACCGGGGAGACCCAGTACTTC
TRBJ2-1,15,TRBV9,TRBD2,-,CASSVGEGLYNEQFF,TGTGCCAGCAGCGTGGGGGAGGGCCTTTACAATGAGCAGTTCTTC
TRBJ2-1,15,TRBV5-1,TRBD1,-,CASSPGTGGFDEQFF,TGCGCCAGCAGCCCCGGGACAGGGGGTTTCGATGAGCAGTTCTTC
TRBJ1-2,14,TRBV7-3,TRBD1,-,CASSPGTVSYGYTF,TGTGCCAGCAGCCCCGGGACAGTCTCCTATGGCTACACCTTC
TRBJ2-7,16,TRBV18,TRBD1,few,CASSPRTGAITYEQYF,TGTGCCAGCTCACCACGGACAGGGGCAATTACCTACGAGCAGTACTTC
TRBJ2-5,16,TRBV1,-,-,CTSSQDPMTSGETQYF,TGCACCAGCAGCCAAGATCCCATGACTAGTGGTGAGACCCAGTACTTC
TRBJ2-5,14,TRBV2,TRBD1,-,CASSVQGARETQYF,TGTGCCAGCAGTGTACAGGGGGCTAGGGAGACCCAGTACTTC
TRBJ2-3,12,TRBV28,TRBD2,-,CASSLLAGEVYF,TGTGCCAGCAGTTTACTAGCGGGAGAGGTGTATTTT
TRBJ2-1,16,TRBV6-1,-,-,CASSEANSPSYNEQFF,TGTGCCAGCAGTGAAGCGAACAGTCCTTCCTACAATGAGCAGTTCTTC
TRBJ1-3,16,TRBV14,-,-,CASSQEGALPGNTIYF,TGTGCCAGCAGCCAAGAGGGGGCTTTGCCTGGAAACACCATATATTTT
TRBJ1-1,15,TRBV29-1,-,-,CSVDSSRRENTEAFF,TGCAGCGTTGATTCCTCAAGGCGGGAGAACACTGAAGCTTTCTTT
TRBJ2-5,13,TRBV29-1,-,-,CSVVSRSEETQYF,TGCAGCGTTGTGTCCAGGTCAGAAGAGACCCAGTACTTC
TRBJ1-3,13,TRBV6-1,-,-,CASSEGVAHTIYF,TGTGCCAGCAGTGAAGGGGTAGCGCACACCATATATTTT
TRBJ2-7,15,TRBV5-5,-,-,CASSSVLGPVNEQYF,TGTGCCAGCAGCTCCGTCCTGGGGCCTGTCAACGAGCAGTACTTC
TRBJ2-7,13,TRBV4-3,TRBD1,-,CASSPQYRGEQYF,TGCGCCAGCAGCCCACAATACAGGGGCGAGCAGTACTTC
TRBJ1-4,16,TRBV9,-,-,CASSVSFVQGGEKLFF,TGTGCCAGCAGCGTTTCTTTTGTACAGGGCGGTGAAAAACTGTTTTTT
TRBJ1-2,17,TRBV4-1,-,-,CASSQVRRTSANYGYTF,TGCGCCAGCAGCCAAGTCCGAAGGACATCAGCTAACTATGGCTACACCTTC
TRBJ1-2,11,TRBV25-1,-,-,CASRDNLGYTF,TGTGCCAGCAGAGACAACTTAGGCTACACCTTC
TRBJ1-5,15,TRBV6-1,-,-,CASMRDGTSNQPQHF,TGTGCCAGCATGCGGGACGGAACTAGCAATCAGCCCCAGCATTTT
TRBJ1-4,16,TRBV30,-,-,CAWSKGLGSTNEKLFF,TGTGCCTGGAGTAAGGGGCTCGGTTCGACTAATGAAAAACTGTTTTTT